This entry lists 30 T cell receptor beta chains sequenced from one sample in a study of a mutant IDH1 vaccine in newly diagnosed glioma. Libraries were prepared by immunoSEQ multiplex PCR; TCRdb keeps only in-frame clonotypes and omits some of them. The sample lists over 75,000 clones, about four fifths seen once, with 7.5% in the top ten. Time point defined: baseline, week 1 (first vaccination visit). Noted treatment: pre-vaccination baseline after standard-of-care therapy. Sequences were derived from PBMCs, sampled from a glioma patient treated with radiotherapy, temozolomide or both. The receptors originated from a middle-aged man with glioma.

This rearrangement joins TRBV9 to TRBJ2-5; a weak D match, TRBD2 (5 bases). The CDR3 length is 14 residues. V was clipped by 0 bases and J by 5 bases, with 11 bases between them. Germline V CDR1 and CDR2: SGDLS, YYNGEE. The CDR3 spells CASSVVGPGETQYF. CDR3 bases: TGTGCCAGCAGCGTAGTAGGGCCGGGGGAGACCCAGTACTTC. Full variable domain (rest looked up from reference TRBV9 and TRBJ2-5): DSGVTQTPKHLITATGQRVTLRCSPRSGDLSVYWYQQSLDQGLQFLIQYYNGEERAKGNILERFSAQQFPDLHSELNLSSLELGDSALYFCASSVVGPGETQYFGPGTRLLVL.

The rearrangement links TRBV10-3 to TRBJ2-3; the D is unclear. The V gene's germline CDR1 is ENHRY and CDR2 SYGVKD. This CDR3 region has 15 residues. V was trimmed by 0 bases and J by 2 bases, leaving 9 bases between them. CDR3 amino acids: CAISESRDYTDTQYF. Written as DNA, the CDR3 is TGTGCCATCAGTGAGTCCAGAGATTACACAGATACGCAGTATTTT.

The chain is built from TRBV27 and TRBJ2-7; tentative D call: TRBD2 (5 bases). The CDR3 is 14 amino acids. Germline loops: CDR1 MNHEY, CDR2 SMNVEV (reference sequence). V was trimmed by 5 bases and J by 1 base, leaving 12 bases between them. In DNA, the CDR3 is TGTGCCAGCAGTACCTGGACTGGTTCCTACGAGCAGTACTTC. Residues: CASSTWTGSYEQYF.

The chain employs TRBV21-1 and TRBJ2-2. TRBV21-1 is described as a pseudogene. The CDR3 has 15 amino acids. CDR3 region: CASSKVGGGPGELFF. CDR3 DNA: TGTGCCAGCAGCAAAGTTGGAGGGGGTCCCGGGGAGCTGTTTTTT.

The chain employs TRBV5-4 and TRBJ2-5; 8 positions match TRBD2. Germline V gives CDR1 SGHNT, CDR2 YYREEE (reference sequence). This CDR3 is built from 16 residues. Germline trimming cut 4 bases from V and 2 bases from J; bases unmatched to any gene: 10. The CDR3 here is CASSPGGLVKQETQYF. CDR3 in DNA: TGTGCCAGCAGCCCGGGGGGGTTGGTGAAACAAGAGACCCAGTACTTC. Drawing the rest from reference TRBV5-4 and TRBJ2-5, the complete variable domain is ETGVTQSPTHLIKTRGQQVTLRCSSQSGHNTVSWYQQALGQGPQFIFQYYREEENGRGNFPPRFSGLQFPNYSSELNVNALELDDSALYLCASSPGGLVKQETQYFGPGTRLLVL.

This chain's CDR3 is CAISESTGGRIYEQYF. CDR3 nucleotides: TGTGCCATCAGTGAGTCGACAGGGGGCAGAATCTACGAGCAGTACTTC. This chain joins TRBV10-3 and TRBJ2-7, with 10 bases identical to TRBD1. This CDR3 contains 16 residues. Germline V gene data show CDR1 as ENHRY and CDR2 as SYGVKD. V lost 0 bases and J lost 3; bases outside the gene matches: 5.

The rearrangement links TRBV29-1 to TRBJ1-3, with unresolved D. The CDR3 totals 11 residues. The germline gives CDR1 SQVTM, CDR2 ANQGSEA. The V and J ends lost 2 bases and 4 bases respectively, with 3 bases between them. Here the CDR3 DNA reads TGCAGCGTTGAAAGCGGAAACACCATATATTTT. Protein sequence: CSVESGNTIYF.

This clone was observed a few times. The V gene is TRBV27, the J gene TRBJ1-2; the D gene is possibly TRBD1 (5 bases). The CDR3 is 15 amino acids. The V and J ends lost 1 base and 6 bases respectively, with 15 bases between them. CDR1 is MNHEY and CDR2 is SMNVEV in the germline V gene (reference sequence). This CDR3 reads CASSLLGVPVDGYTF. The CDR3 DNA reads as TGTGCCAGCAGTTTATTAGGGGTGCCAGTTGATGGCTACACCTTC.

This chain connects TRBV6-5 to TRBJ1-1; 7 bases agree with TRBD1. Per germline, CDR1 MNHEY and CDR2 SVGAGI. The CDR3 has 13 residues. J gave up 5 bases and V 4 bases, and 4 bases lay outside the gene matches. The CDR3 here is CASSSQGNTEAFF. Here the CDR3 DNA reads TGTGCCAGCAGTTCACAGGGGAATACTGAAGCTTTCTTT.

V is TRBV13 and J is TRBJ1-3, with 8 positions matching TRBD1. Trimming took 6 bases from V and 8 from J; bases not matched to a gene: 9. The CDR3 consists of 14 residues. CDR1 and CDR2 (germline): PRHDT, FYEKMQ (reference sequence). This CDR3 reads CASSGGGQGHTIYF. The CDR3 nucleotides read TGTGCCAGCAGTGGGGGCGGACAGGGACACACCATATATTTT.

About this clone: Other nucleotide sequences in the sample specify the same CDR3. J is TRBJ1-6 and V is TRBV5-4; no reliable D call. CDR3 size: 12 residues. Germline V CDR1 and CDR2: SGHNT, YYREEE (reference sequence). The V end was cut by 2 bases, the J end by 10 bases, with 7 bases between. This CDR3 reads CASSLRGSPLHF. CDR3 nucleotides: TGTGCCAGCAGCTTACGGGGATCACCCCTCCACTTT.

The genes are TRBV9 and TRBJ2-1; D remains ambiguous. Trimming took 4 bases from V and 10 from J, leaving 15 bases between them. Per germline, CDR1 SGDLS and CDR2 YYNGEE. The CDR3 has 13 residues. The CDR3 loop is CASSSRPLDEQFF. The CDR3 nucleotides are TGTGCCAGCAGCTCCCGGCCTCTCGACGAGCAGTTCTTC.

The genes are TRBV5-5 and TRBJ2-1; D is unresolved. CDR1 and CDR2 (germline): SGHKS, YYEKEE (reference sequence). V gave up 0 bases and J gave up 2 bases, with 6 bases separating them. This CDR3 is built from 14 residues. CDR3 nucleotide sequence: TGTGCCAGCAGCTTGGGGGATCCCTACAATGAGCAGTTCTTC. Encoded protein: CASSLGDPYNEQFF.

The chain has TRBV30 and TRBJ1-2; D unresolved. Trimming pared 3 bases from V and 0 bases from J, leaving 8 bases between. The CDR3 loop spans 13 amino acids. Germline assignment: CDR1 GTSNPN and CDR2 SVGIG (reference sequence). CDR3 DNA: TGTGCCTGGAGAAAACAATCTAACTATGGCTACACCTTC. Translating it yields CAWRKQSNYGYTF.

The chain links TRBV7-2 to TRBJ2-3; TRBD1 agrees at 7 bases. CDR3 length: 15 amino acids. CDR1 is SGHTA, CDR2 FQGNSA, per germline. J lost 2 bases, V lost 3 bases, and 5 bases had no gene match. The DNA for the CDR3 is TGTGCCAGCAGCTTGGACAGGAGGAACACAGATACGCAGTATTTT. Translation: CASSLDRRNTDTQYF.

The chain couples TRBV19 to TRBJ2-1; perhaps TRBD1 as D (6 bases). With 5 bases removed from V and 0 bases from J, the gap between germline ends came to 17 bases. Germline V lookup: CDR1 LNHDA, CDR2 SQIVND (reference sequence). This CDR3 comprises 17 residues. CDR3 in DNA: TGTGCCAGTAGTTCCGGACAGTGGGCTAACTCCTACAATGAGCAGTTCTTC. Encoded protein: CASSSGQWANSYNEQFF.

The chain combines TRBV5-8 with TRBJ2-6; the D gene could be TRBD1 or TRBD2 (5 bases each). Trimming took 6 bases from V and 3 from J, leaving 16 bases between them. The CDR3 is 16 residues long. Germline V gene data show CDR1 as SGHTS and CDR2 as YDEGEE. DNA for the CDR3: TGTGCCAGCACCCGGGTCGGGGCATTTGGGGCCAACGTCCTGACTTTC. Protein sequence: CASTRVGAFGANVLTF.

V and J are TRBV6-5 and TRBJ2-7, with D hard to call. Looked up from germline, CDR1 is MNHEY and CDR2 is SVGAGI. V was clipped by 4 bases and J by 2 bases, with 15 bases between them. The CDR3 runs 15 residues. The CDR3 is CASSSLPFNAYEQYF. The CDR3 region has the DNA TGTGCCAGCAGTTCCCTGCCGTTCAACGCCTACGAGCAGTACTTC.

The chain recombines TRBV6-1 with TRBJ1-2, with D uncertain. The V gene lost 5 bases and the J gene lost 4 bases, with 11 bases spanning the gap. Germline CDR1 and CDR2: MNHNS and SASEGT. The CDR3 runs to 13 residues. CDR3 protein: CASSRTETYGYTF. For the CDR3, the DNA is TGTGCCAGCAGTCGCACAGAAACCTATGGCTACACCTTC.

The chain recombines TRBV30 with TRBJ1-5; the D is unclear. This CDR3 spans 14 amino acids. Germline V lookup: CDR1 GTSNPN, CDR2 SVGIG (reference sequence). Trimming removed 2 bases at V and 1 base at J, with 9 bases between. CDR3 amino acids: CAWSQGRSNQPQHF. The CDR3 bases are TGTGCCTGGAGTCAAGGCAGGAGCAATCAGCCCCAGCATTTT. Using reference TRBV30 and TRBJ1-5 for the parts outside the CDR3, the full variable domain is SQTIHQWPATLVQPVGSPLSLECTVEGTSNPNLYWYRQAAGRGLQLLFYSVGIGQISSEVPQNLSASRPQDRQFILSSKKLLLSDSGFYLCAWSQGRSNQPQHFGDGTRLSIL.

This clone was seen a few times. The chain combines TRBV7-2 with TRBJ1-2, with D hard to call. The V and J ends lost 1 base and 6 bases respectively, with 6 bases between them. CDR1 is SGHTA, CDR2 FQGNSA, per germline. The CDR3 has 12 residues. The CDR3 DNA sequence: TGTGCCAGCAGCTTAGTGGAGGATGGCTACACCTTC. Its translation: CASSLVEDGYTF.

This clone was counted between two and nine times. The J gene is TRBJ1-6, the V gene TRBV13, with D unclear. V lost 0 bases to trimming and J lost 7 bases, with 7 bases between them. Per the germline V gene, CDR1 is PRHDT and CDR2 is FYEKMQ (reference sequence). The CDR3 is 14 amino acids. The CDR3 DNA is TGTGCCAGCAGCTTAGGGGGTGGGAATTCACCCCTCCACTTT. This encodes CASSLGGGNSPLHF.

The chain combines TRBV5-1 with TRBJ1-1, with TRBD1 identical over 11 bases. Germline-derived CDR1 and CDR2 are SGHRS and YFSETQ. After removal of 4 bases from V and 1 base from J, the junction contained 15 bases not matched to a gene. The CDR3 is 19 amino acids. Written as DNA, the CDR3 is TGCGCCAGCAGCACAATCGGGACAGGGGGTATGGGGAAGAACACTGAAGCTTTCTTT. It specifies CASSTIGTGGMGKNTEAFF.

This chain joins TRBV7-9 and TRBJ1-2, with 8 nucleotides matching TRBD1. The V gene's germline CDR1 is SEHNR and CDR2 FQNEAQ (reference sequence). V trimming: 6 bases; J trimming: 7 bases; junction bases outside the gene matches: 10. There are 14 residues in the CDR3. CDR3 loop: CASRKGADRAGYTF. CDR3 sequence (DNA): TGTGCCAGCAGGAAGGGTGCGGACAGGGCTGGCTACACCTTC.

Ten or more counts support this clone. The chain has TRBV10-3 and TRBJ1-1, with D uncertain. The germline V gene has CDR1 ENHRY and CDR2 SYGVKD. The CDR3 contains 14 residues. V lost 8 bases, J lost 0 bases, and 13 bases lay in between. CDR3 nucleotides: TGTGCCATCGGCAGTAATCTTTTGAACACTGAAGCTTTCTTT. Amino acids: CAIGSNLLNTEAFF.

This clone has just a few counts. V usage is TRBV9 and J usage is TRBJ1-1, with 7 bases lining up with TRBD1. CDR1 and CDR2 from the germline V gene are SGDLS and YYNGEE. The junction had 6 bases not matched to a gene; V was cut back by 4 bases and J by 3 bases. The CDR3 is 14 residues long. In DNA form, the CDR3 reads TGTGCCAGCAGCCTACGAGGACAGGACACTGAAGCTTTCTTT. Translated: CASSLRGQDTEAFF. The full variable domain, in which reference TRBV9 and TRBJ1-1 provide the parts outside the CDR3, is DSGVTQTPKHLITATGQRVTLRCSPRSGDLSVYWYQQSLDQGLQFLIQYYNGEERAKGNILERFSAQQFPDLHSELNLSSLELGDSALYFCASSLRGQDTEAFFGQGTRLTVV.

This chain connects TRBV15 to TRBJ2-7; TRBD1 matches 9 bases. CDR3 size: 13 residues. V trimming: 3 bases; J trimming: 6 bases; junction bases outside the gene matches: 3. Germline V gene data show CDR1 as LNHNV and CDR2 as YYDKDF (reference sequence). CDR3 region: CATSSDRGAEQYF. Written as DNA, the CDR3 is TGTGCCACCAGCAGTGACAGGGGGGCCGAGCAGTACTTC.

The genes are TRBV2 and TRBJ1-6, with 8 bases aligning to TRBD1. The CDR3 consists of 14 residues. CDR1 and CDR2 (germline): SNHLY, FYNNEI. Losses at the gene ends were 3 bases for V and 10 bases for J; bases not matched to a gene: 5. The CDR3 reads CASSDDRGRSPLHF. CDR3 DNA sequence: TGTGCCAGCAGTGACGACAGGGGAAGGTCACCCCTCCACTTT. The full variable domain, in which reference TRBV2 and TRBJ1-6 provide the parts outside the CDR3, is EPEVTQTPSHQVTQMGQEVILRCVPISNHLYFYWYRQILGQKVEFLVSFYNNEISEKSEIFDDQFSVERPDGSNFTLKIRSTKLEDSAMYFCASSDDRGRSPLHFGNGTRLTVT.

The chain combines TRBV30 with TRBJ1-2; perhaps TRBD1 as D (6 bases). The CDR3 is 14 amino acids. Trimming shortened V by 2 bases and J by 4 bases, and 14 bases separated the two germline ends. Looked up from germline, CDR1 is GTSNPN and CDR2 is SVGIG (reference sequence). CDR3 residues: CAWSHRGGAYGYTF. The CDR3 DNA reads as TGTGCCTGGAGTCATAGGGGGGGTGCCTATGGCTACACCTTC.

This clone was recorded once. The V and J genes are TRBV6-5 and TRBJ2-3; the D call may be TRBD1 or TRBD2 (6 bases each). The germline V and J ends were trimmed by 4 bases and 3 bases, with 14 bases remaining between them. Germline V gene data show CDR1 as MNHEY and CDR2 as SVGAGI. The CDR3 is 15 amino acids. The DNA of the CDR3 is TGTGCCAGCAGTTCGATGGGGGGCCTGACAGATACGCAGTATTTT. This sequence encodes CASSSMGGLTDTQYF.